This T cell receptor beta chain was recorded in a study of cytomegalovirus exposure and HLA in healthy donors. Primers included in the PCR were 60 Vbeta and 13 Jbeta primers. This table comes from immunoSEQ multiplex PCR, and its TCRdb copy is limited to in-frame clones, with some not included. The table lists some 31,000 clones. The germline gives CDR1 SGDLS, CDR2 YYNGEE. The CDR3 is made up of 15 amino acids. V was pared by 0 bases and J by 5 bases, with 14 bases between. The rearrangement joins TRBV9 to TRBJ1-2; D is undetermined. The sample comprised PBMCs. The sequence was obtained from a woman aged 40-49 years in good health and CMV-seropositive. Written as DNA, the CDR3 is TGTGCCAGCAGCGTAGACCGTAGAGTTCCTTATGGCTACACCTTC. This translates into CASSVDRRVPYGYTF. Supplemented by reference TRBV9 and TRBJ1-2, the full variable domain reads DSGVTQTPKHLITATGQRVTLRCSPRSGDLSVYWYQQSLDQGLQFLIQYYNGEERAKGNILERFSAQQFPDLHSELNLSSLELGDSALYFCASSVDRRVPYGYTFGSGTRLTVV.